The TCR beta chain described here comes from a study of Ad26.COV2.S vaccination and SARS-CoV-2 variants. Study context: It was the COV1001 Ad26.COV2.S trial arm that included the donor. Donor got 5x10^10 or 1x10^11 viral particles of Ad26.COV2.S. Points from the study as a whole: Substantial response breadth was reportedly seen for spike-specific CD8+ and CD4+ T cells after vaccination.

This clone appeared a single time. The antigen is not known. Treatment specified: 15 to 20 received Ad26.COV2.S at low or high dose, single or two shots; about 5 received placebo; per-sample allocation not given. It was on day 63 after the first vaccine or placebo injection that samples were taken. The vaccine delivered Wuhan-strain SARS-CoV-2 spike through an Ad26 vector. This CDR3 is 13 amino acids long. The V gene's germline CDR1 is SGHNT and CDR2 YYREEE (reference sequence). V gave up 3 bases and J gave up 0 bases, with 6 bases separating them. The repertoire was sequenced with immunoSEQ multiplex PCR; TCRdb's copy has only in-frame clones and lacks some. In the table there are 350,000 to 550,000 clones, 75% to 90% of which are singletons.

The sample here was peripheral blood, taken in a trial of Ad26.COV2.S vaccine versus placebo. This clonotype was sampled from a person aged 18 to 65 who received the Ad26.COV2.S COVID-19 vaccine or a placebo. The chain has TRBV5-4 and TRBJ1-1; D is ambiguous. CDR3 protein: CASSWWLNTEAFF. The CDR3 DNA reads TGTGCCAGCAGCTGGTGGCTGAACACTGAAGCTTTCTTT.